Each of the 17 T cell receptor beta chains below was sequenced from the same sample in a study of T cell changes during pregnancy in multiple sclerosis. Here immunoSEQ multiplex PCR was the method, and the copy in TCRdb shows in-frame clones only, minus some. The table has roughly 41,000 clones, approximately 91% seen once. Here the sequenced sample was CD8+ T cells from peripheral blood mononuclear cells, taken in the third trimester of pregnancy. The receptor set was obtained from a female donor with multiple sclerosis, enrolled in a pregnancy study.

The chain employs TRBV7-9 and TRBJ1-4; D uncertain. V was pared by 5 bases and J by 5 bases, with 12 bases between. In germline, CDR1 is SEHNR, CDR2 FQNEAQ (reference sequence). The CDR3 consists of 14 residues. In nucleotides, the CDR3 is TGTGCCAGCAGCACCGGACGGGGAAATGAAAAACTGTTTTTT. It specifies CASSTGRGNEKLFF.

The gene calls are TRBV7-9 and TRBJ1-2; weak D call: TRBD1 (5 bases). Germline loops: CDR1 SEHNR, CDR2 FQNEAQ (reference sequence). The CDR3 is 11 residues long. Trimming left V 0 bases short and J 13 bases short, with 9 bases between. CDR3 residues: CASSLAQAATF. CDR3 nucleotides: TGTGCCAGCAGCTTAGCACAGGCGGCCACCTTC. The whole variable domain, filled in from reference TRBV7-9 and TRBJ1-2, reads DTGVSQNPRHKITKRGQNVTFRCDPISEHNRLYWYRQTLGQGPEFLTYFQNEAQLEKSRLLSDRFSAERPKGSFSTLEIQRTEQGDSAMYLCASSLAQAATFGSGTRLTVV.

The chain combines TRBV27 with TRBJ1-5, with a weak D call TRBD1 (5 bases). V was cut by 0 bases and J by 4 bases, with 10 bases left in between. This CDR3 has 15 amino acids. Germline V CDR1 and CDR2: MNHEY, SMNVEV (reference sequence). The CDR3 loop is CASSLSDRSNQPQHF. The CDR3, as DNA: TGTGCCAGCAGTTTATCTGACAGATCTAATCAGCCCCAGCATTTT.

The CDR3 coding sequence is TGTGCCAGCAGCTTAGTAACAGGGGGTGAAGCTTTCTTT. This codes for CASSLVTGGEAFF. The V gene is TRBV7-2, the J gene TRBJ1-1; the match to TRBD1 covers 8 bases. V gave up 1 base and J gave up 7 bases; unmatched junction bases: 2. Germline assignment: CDR1 SGHTA and CDR2 FQGNSA. The CDR3 loop spans 13 amino acids.

V and J are TRBV13 and TRBJ2-5, with TRBD2 identical over 12 bases. V lost 0 bases to trimming and J lost 2 bases; unmatched junction nucleotides: 4. The CDR3 is 17 amino acids. From germline, CDR1 is PRHDT and CDR2 FYEKMQ (reference sequence). The DNA for the CDR3 is TGTGCCAGCAGCTTAGGCTCCCTAGCGGGGGGGCAAGAGACCCAGTACTTC. This codes for CASSLGSLAGGQETQYF.

Ten or more counts support this clone. The rearrangement uses TRBV7-8 and TRBJ1-1, with 12 bases that match TRBD1. With 1 base clipped from V and 4 bases from J, the junction kept 10 bases outside the gene matches. This CDR3 has 18 amino acids. Germline lookup yields CDR1 SGHVS and CDR2 FQNEAQ. The CDR3 reads CASSLVSGQGALGTEAFF. DNA of the CDR3: TGTGCCAGCAGCTTAGTATCGGGACAGGGGGCTTTGGGCACTGAAGCTTTCTTT.

The CDR3 DNA reads as TGTGCCAGCAGTTTGCCCCCGGACAGCCTATATGAGCAGTTCTTC. It yields the protein CASSLPPDSLYEQFF. This chain links TRBV6-1 with TRBJ2-1; the D gene is possibly TRBD1 (6 bases). V shed 5 bases and J shed 8 bases, with 19 bases lying between them. The CDR3 extends over 15 amino acids. Germline assignment: CDR1 MNHNS and CDR2 SASEGT.

The chain links TRBV6-4 to TRBJ2-3, with 11 bases matching TRBD1. The CDR3 consists of 16 residues. The V segment lost 0 bases and the J segment 5 bases; nucleotides outside the gene matches: 4. Germline CDR1 reads MRHNA; CDR2 reads SNTAGT. For the CDR3, the DNA is TGTGCCAGCAGTGACTCCCGTGGGACAGGGGGAGATACGCAGTATTTT. Protein: CASSDSRGTGGDTQYF.

The V gene is TRBV11-3, the J gene TRBJ2-1; 7 bases are shared with TRBD1. CDR3 length equals 17 residues. Per germline, CDR1 SGHNT and CDR2 YENEEA. V lost 5 bases, J lost 1 base, and 11 bases stayed unmatched. CDR3 sequence: CASSTGDREPSYNEQFF. The CDR3 DNA follows: TGTGCCAGCAGCACGGGCGACAGGGAACCTTCCTACAATGAGCAGTTCTTC.

The CDR3, as DNA: TGTGCCAGTAGTTTGGAGGACAGGGTCGGCAATCAGCCCCAGCATTTT. The encoded protein is CASSLEDRVGNQPQHF. The rearrangement uses TRBV19 and TRBJ1-5; 8 nucleotides align to TRBD1. The CDR3 has 16 residues. V lost 5 bases to trimming and J lost 2 bases; unmatched junction nucleotides: 8. Per the germline V gene, CDR1 is LNHDA and CDR2 is SQIVND (reference sequence). The full variable domain, rest sourced from reference TRBV19 and TRBJ1-5, is DGGITQSPKYLFRKEGQNVTLSCEQNLNHDAMYWYRQDPGQGLRLIYYSQIVNDFQKGDIAEGYSVSREKKESFPLTVTSAQKNPTAFYLCASSLEDRVGNQPQHFGDGTRLSIL.

The J gene is TRBJ2-7, the V gene TRBV2, with 14 bases identical to TRBD2. From germline, CDR1 is SNHLY and CDR2 FYNNEI. The CDR3 is 15 residues long. The V and J ends lost 4 bases and 3 bases, in that order; junction bases with no gene match: 2. As DNA, the CDR3 is TGTGCCAGCAGTGGGACTAGCGGGAGGCTCTACGAGCAGTACTTC. This translates into CASSGTSGRLYEQYF.

CDR3 nucleotides: TGTGCCACCAGCAGAGGGACAGGGGATATGGACACTGAAGCTTTCTTT. It codes for CATSRGTGDMDTEAFF. V gene TRBV15 combines with J gene TRBJ1-1; TRBD1 matches 9 bases. J lost 3 bases, V lost 1 base, and 6 bases had no gene match. Germline lookup yields CDR1 LNHNV and CDR2 YYDKDF (reference sequence). This CDR3 contains 16 residues.

This sequence joins TRBV7-6 and TRBJ1-4; 9 bases fit TRBD1. CDR3 length equals 16 residues. V lost 5 bases to trimming and J lost 4 bases; unmatched junction nucleotides: 8. Germline values: CDR1 SGHVS, CDR2 FNYEAQ. This chain's CDR3 is CASSHRDRANNEKLFF. The CDR3 DNA reads as TGTGCCAGCAGCCACCGGGACAGGGCTAATAATGAAAAACTGTTTTTT.

This clone was seen only a few times. The chain has TRBV5-6 and TRBJ1-5, with D perhaps TRBD1 (5 bases). Trimming took off 0 bases at V and 2 bases at J, with 9 bases between the two ends. Germline lookup yields CDR1 SGHDT and CDR2 YYEEEE. The CDR3 extends over 15 amino acids. CDR3 residues: CASSLGAQGNQPQHF. For the CDR3, the DNA is TGTGCCAGCAGCTTGGGGGCACAGGGCAATCAGCCCCAGCATTTT. The full variable domain, in which reference TRBV5-6 and TRBJ1-5 provide the parts outside the CDR3, is DAGVTQSPTHLIKTRGQQVTLRCSPKSGHDTVSWYQQALGQGPQFIFQYYEEEERQRGNFPDRFSGHQFPNYSSELNVNALLLGDSALYLCASSLGAQGNQPQHFGDGTRLSIL.

The chain uses TRBV29-1 and TRBJ2-2; 11 bases line up with TRBD2. V lost 4 bases, J lost 9 bases, and 4 bases stayed unmatched. The CDR3 is 13 residues long. Germline V gene sequence: CDR1 SQVTM, CDR2 ANQGSEA. In DNA form, the CDR3 reads TGCAGCGTTGTGGCTAGCGGGGGGAGGGAGCTGTTTTTT. This codes for CSVVASGGRELFF.

This rearrangement joins TRBV11-2 to TRBJ2-2; 11 bases agree with TRBD2. J lost 6 bases, V lost 5 bases, and 8 bases had no gene match. The CDR3 is 16 amino acids. Germline V lookup: CDR1 SGHAT, CDR2 FQNNGV. The CDR3 protein is CASSVLGLAGPGELFF. DNA for the CDR3: TGTGCCAGCAGCGTACTAGGACTAGCGGGTCCCGGGGAGCTGTTTTTT.

The chain uses TRBV28 and TRBJ2-7; TRBD1 aligns across 11 bases. CDR3 length: 15 amino acids. Germline V lookup: CDR1 MDHEN, CDR2 SYDVKM. Trimming removed 4 bases from V and 5 bases from J; junction bases left unmatched: 7. CDR3 amino acids: CASSSLRTGGDEQYF. For the CDR3, the DNA is TGTGCCAGCAGTTCCCTTCGGACAGGGGGCGACGAGCAGTACTTC.